The clone carrying this T cell receptor beta chain was recorded at least ten times. Germline V gene data show CDR1 as LGHDT and CDR2 as YNNKEL (reference sequence). The CDR3 loop spans 12 amino acids. The V end was cut by 0 bases, the J end by 8 bases, with 7 bases between. The entry originates in a study of glioma-infiltrating T cells. Amplification of TCR alpha and beta CDR3 regions from RNA used iRepertoire nested multiplex PCR. Each CDR3 protein gets one entry after TCRdb re-called the multiplex PCR reads with MiXCR. This table has around 90,000 distinct CDR3 sequences, about 37% appearing once. The source is a human donor with low-grade glioma or glioblastoma, undergoing nonglioma brain surgery, or in good health (not recorded which). Sequenced material: glioma tissue, nonneoplastic brain tissue, or PBMCs (not recorded which). The gene calls are TRBV3-1 and TRBJ1-2, with TRBD1 as a possible D gene (5 bases). The CDR3 bases are TGTGCCAGCAGCCAAGATACAGGCGGCTACACCTTC. Residues: CASSQDTGGYTF.